This TCR beta chain emerged from a study of CD8 T cells in ankylosing spondylitis. Study-wide results and caveats: Clones tied to disease were said to be significantly enriched in matched ankylosing spondylitis synovial fluid. A motif of 7 to 9 highly homologous TCR beta variants was seen as apparently characteristic of ankylosing spondylitis blood. Some of these motif variants have turned up before, in reports on reactive arthritis synovial fluid and blood.

This clonotype was counted only a few times. Antigen: not known. Quantitative 5'-RACE with molecular barcodes was used to make the TCR beta libraries. MiXCR was run by TCRdb on the 5' RACE reads, yielding one entry per CDR3 protein. The sample contains about 800,000 distinct CDR3 sequences, around 11% of which appear only once. This sequence was found in a male donor with ankylosing spondylitis. What was sequenced was blood, either unsorted or a sorted T cell fraction (not recorded which).

The CDR3 loop reads CSAPGGARDTQYF. The CDR3 nucleotides read TGCAGTGCCCCCGGGGGGGCCAGAGATACGCAGTATTTT. The chain has TRBV20-1 and TRBJ2-3; 8 nucleotides align to TRBD2. The CDR3 is 13 amino acids. Trimming removed 6 bases from V and 5 bases from J; junction bases left unmatched: 7. In germline, CDR1 is DFQATT, CDR2 SNEGSKA (reference sequence).